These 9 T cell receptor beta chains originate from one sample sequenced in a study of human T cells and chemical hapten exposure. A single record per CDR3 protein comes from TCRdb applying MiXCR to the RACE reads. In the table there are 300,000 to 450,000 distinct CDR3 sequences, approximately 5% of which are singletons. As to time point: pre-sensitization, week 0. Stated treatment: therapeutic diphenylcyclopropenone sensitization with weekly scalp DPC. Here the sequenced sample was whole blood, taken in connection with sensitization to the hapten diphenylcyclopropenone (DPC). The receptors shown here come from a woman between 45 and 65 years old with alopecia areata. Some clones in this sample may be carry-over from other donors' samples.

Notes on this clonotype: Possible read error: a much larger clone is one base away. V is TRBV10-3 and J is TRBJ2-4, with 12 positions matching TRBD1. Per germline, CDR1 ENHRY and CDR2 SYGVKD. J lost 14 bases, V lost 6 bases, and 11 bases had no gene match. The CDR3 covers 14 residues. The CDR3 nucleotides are TGTGCCATCAGCCCTACGGGACAGGGGGCTGGTAAGTACTTC. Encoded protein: CAISPTGQGAGKYF.

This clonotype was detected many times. CDR3 protein: CASRDTGEQYF. CDR3 DNA: TGTGCCAGCAGGGACACGGGCGAGCAGTACTTC. The chain couples TRBV28 to TRBJ2-7; possibly TRBD1 for D (5 bases). V shed 6 bases and J shed 6 bases, with 9 bases lying between them. Germline CDR1 is MDHEN and CDR2 is SYDVKM. The length of the CDR3 is 11 residues.

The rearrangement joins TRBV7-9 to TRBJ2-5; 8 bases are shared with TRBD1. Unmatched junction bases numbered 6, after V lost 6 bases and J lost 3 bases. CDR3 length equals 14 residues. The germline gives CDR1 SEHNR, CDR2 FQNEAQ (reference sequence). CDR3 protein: CASRSGQGEETQYF. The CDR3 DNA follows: TGTGCCAGCAGAAGCGGACAGGGAGAAGAGACCCAGTACTTC.

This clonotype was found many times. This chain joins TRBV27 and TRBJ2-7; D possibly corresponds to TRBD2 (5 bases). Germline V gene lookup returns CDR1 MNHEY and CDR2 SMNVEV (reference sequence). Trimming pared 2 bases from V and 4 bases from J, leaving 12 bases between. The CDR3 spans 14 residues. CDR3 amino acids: CASSLRLGGYEQYF. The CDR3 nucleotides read TGTGCCAGCAGTTTAAGGCTAGGCGGGTACGAGCAGTACTTC.

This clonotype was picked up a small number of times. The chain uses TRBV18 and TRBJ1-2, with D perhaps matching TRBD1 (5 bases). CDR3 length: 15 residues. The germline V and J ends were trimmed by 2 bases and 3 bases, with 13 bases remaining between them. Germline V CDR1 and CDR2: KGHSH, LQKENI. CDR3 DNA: TGTGCCAGCTCACCAGAGGGGCGAAGAGACTATGGCTACACCTTC. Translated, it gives CASSPEGRRDYGYTF.

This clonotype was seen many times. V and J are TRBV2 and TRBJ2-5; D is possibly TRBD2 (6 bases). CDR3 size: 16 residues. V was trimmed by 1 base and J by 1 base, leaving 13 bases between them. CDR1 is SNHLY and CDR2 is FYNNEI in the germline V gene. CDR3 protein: CASSEGPGTLQETQYF. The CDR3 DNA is TGTGCCAGCAGTGAAGGACCTGGGACTCTCCAAGAGACCCAGTACTTC.

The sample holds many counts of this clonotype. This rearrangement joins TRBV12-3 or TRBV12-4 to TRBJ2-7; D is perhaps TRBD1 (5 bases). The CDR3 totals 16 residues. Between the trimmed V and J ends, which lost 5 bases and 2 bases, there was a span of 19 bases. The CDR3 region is CASSPAAGRKAYEQYF. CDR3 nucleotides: TGTGCCAGCAGTCCAGCCGCAGGGCGGAAAGCCTACGAGCAGTACTTC.

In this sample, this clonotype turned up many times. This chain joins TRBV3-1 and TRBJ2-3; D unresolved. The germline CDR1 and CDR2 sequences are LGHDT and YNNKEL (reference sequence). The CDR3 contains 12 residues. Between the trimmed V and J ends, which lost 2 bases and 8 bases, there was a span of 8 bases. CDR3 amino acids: CASSQIRATQYF. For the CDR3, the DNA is TGTGCCAGCAGCCAAATACGGGCTACGCAGTATTTT.

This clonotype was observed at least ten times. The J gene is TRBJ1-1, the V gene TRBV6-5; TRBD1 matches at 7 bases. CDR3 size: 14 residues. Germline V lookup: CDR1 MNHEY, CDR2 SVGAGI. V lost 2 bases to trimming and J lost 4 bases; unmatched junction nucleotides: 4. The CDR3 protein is CASSYGGTVTEAFF. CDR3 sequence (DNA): TGTGCCAGCAGTTACGGCGGGACAGTCACTGAAGCTTTCTTT.